What follows are 11 T cell receptor beta chains derived from one specimen sequenced in a study of blood T cell repertoires in COVID-19. This table comes from immunoSEQ multiplex PCR, and its TCRdb copy is limited to in-frame clones, with some not included. Here the sample spans hundreds of thousands of clones, roughly 86% being singletons. Sequencing was carried out using peripheral blood. These receptors all come from a human donor in a cohort sampled during active COVID-19.

This clone appeared a single time. The chain combines TRBV7-8 with TRBJ2-7, with 10 bases matching TRBD1. Germline CDR1 SGHVS, CDR2 FQNEAQ. The length of the CDR3 is 15 residues. J was trimmed by 4 bases and V by 1 base; bases with no gene match: 4. CDR3 in DNA: TGTGCCAGCAGCTTAGGACAGGGGGCTAGGTACGAGCAGTACTTC. Its protein is CASSLGQGARYEQYF.

This clone showed up just once. The genes are TRBV6-6 and TRBJ1-1, with a tentative D call TRBD1 (6 bases). Germline CDR1 and CDR2: MNHNY and SVGAGI (reference sequence). Trimming left V 0 bases short and J 5 bases short, with 13 bases between. The CDR3 loop spans 15 amino acids. The CDR3 DNA is TGTGCCAGCAGTTACTCCGGGGGGCTAAGGACTGAAGCTTTCTTT. This gives the protein CASSYSGGLRTEAFF.

This chain connects TRBV4-1 to TRBJ2-7; 7 bases fit TRBD1. Germline-derived CDR1 and CDR2 are MGHRA and YSYEKL. The CDR3 sequence is 16 residues long. Trimming at V came to 4 bases and at J to 4 bases, leaving 13 bases not matched to a gene. The CDR3 region is CASSPKRDSQEYEQYF. The DNA of the CDR3 is TGCGCCAGCAGCCCCAAAAGGGACAGCCAGGAGTACGAGCAGTACTTC.

The rearrangement joins TRBV5-1 to TRBJ2-7; 16 bases match TRBD2. Germline loops: CDR1 SGHRS, CDR2 YFSETQ. This CDR3 contains 17 residues. V shed 3 bases and J 7 bases; nucleotides not matched to a gene: 10. The CDR3 DNA is TGCGCCAGCAGCTGGGCCGGGACTAGCGGGGGGGCCTTTGAGCAGTACTTC. It yields the protein CASSWAGTSGGAFEQYF. Drawing the rest from reference TRBV5-1 and TRBJ2-7, the complete variable domain is KAGVTQTPRYLIKTRGQQVTLSCSPISGHRSVSWYQQTPGQGLQFLFEYFSETQRNKGNFPGRFSGRQFSNSRSEMNVSTLELGDSALYLCASSWAGTSGGAFEQYFGPGTRLTVT.

The chain links TRBV28 to TRBJ2-7; the D gene is possibly TRBD2 (6 bases). CDR3 length: 13 residues. Trimming stripped 6 bases from V and 0 bases from J, with 9 bases between. Germline V CDR1 and CDR2: MDHEN, SYDVKM. The CDR3 loop reads CASRGGTSYEQYF. The CDR3 bases are TGTGCCAGCAGGGGGGGAACCTCCTACGAGCAGTACTTC.

The chain links TRBV7-3 to TRBJ2-7; 11 nucleotides line up with TRBD2. Germline V lookup: CDR1 SGHTA, CDR2 FQGTGA. V shed 5 bases, J shed 3 bases, and the junction held 9 bases outside the gene matches. The CDR3 has 16 residues. The CDR3 loop reads CASSPYSGRAFYEQYF. CDR3 in DNA: TGTGCCAGCAGCCCCTATAGCGGGAGGGCCTTCTACGAGCAGTACTTC.

V usage is TRBV6-5 and J usage is TRBJ1-2; the match to TRBD1 covers 8 bases. Germline loops: CDR1 MNHEY, CDR2 SVGAGI. The CDR3 runs 15 residues. V shed 6 bases, J shed 2 bases, and the junction held 8 bases outside the gene matches. CDR3 sequence reads: CASSTTWTGNYGYTF. CDR3 sequence (DNA): TGTGCCAGCAGCACAACGTGGACAGGGAACTATGGCTACACCTTC.

The sample holds a few counts of this clone. The V call is TRBV7-8, the J call TRBJ2-7, with 7 bases fitting TRBD1. The V and J ends lost 5 bases and 7 bases, in that order; junction bases with no gene match: 11. This CDR3 spans 14 amino acids. Germline V gene lookup returns CDR1 SGHVS and CDR2 FQNEAQ. The CDR3 DNA follows: TGTGCCAGCAGCCTGAGACAGGGTTTGGGGGAGCAGTACTTC. Residues: CASSLRQGLGEQYF.

V usage is TRBV7-2 and J usage is TRBJ2-5; TRBD2 aligns across 7 bases. The CDR3 length is 17 residues. Germline V gives CDR1 SGHTA, CDR2 FQGNSA. V lost 5 bases to trimming and J lost 4 bases; unmatched junction nucleotides: 16. The CDR3 spells CASSRLYAGVTGETQYF. The CDR3 coding sequence is TGTGCCAGCAGCCGCCTGTACGCGGGAGTAACTGGAGAGACCCAGTACTTC. Together with reference TRBV7-2 and TRBJ2-5, the CDR3 gives the full variable domain: GAGVSQSPSNKVTEKGKDVELRCDPISGHTALYWYRQSLGQGLEFLIYFQGNSAPDKSGLPSDRFSAERTGGSVSTLTIQRTQQEDSAVYLCASSRLYAGVTGETQYFGPGTRLLVL.

The V and J genes are TRBV5-5 and TRBJ1-5; 8 bases align to TRBD1. This CDR3 is built from 15 residues. CDR1 SGHKS and CDR2 YYEKEE come from the germline V gene (reference sequence). The ends lost 4 bases at V and 5 bases at J; junction bases unmatched: 8. The CDR3 DNA follows: TGTGCCAGCAGCCCGACAGGGGCGAGAGATCAGCCCCAGCATTTT. It is translated as CASSPTGARDQPQHF.

V and J are TRBV4-1 and TRBJ1-2; unclear D gene. The CDR3 contains 14 residues. Germline V gene lookup returns CDR1 MGHRA and CDR2 YSYEKL. V lost 0 bases to trimming and J lost 1 base, with 6 bases between them. CDR3: CASSQELNNYGYTF. The DNA for the CDR3 is TGCGCCAGCAGCCAAGAACTGAATAACTATGGCTACACCTTC.